A selection of T cell receptor beta chains follows, all from one sample in a study of blood T cell repertoires in COVID-19. Repertoires were generated with immunoSEQ multiplex PCR, while TCRdb's copy carries only in-frame clones and drops some. The profile shows around 130,000 clones, 84% of them singletons. Sequenced: peripheral blood. These receptors all come from a woman aged 60 to 75 with acute or convalescent COVID-19. Each CDR3 is given with its conserved first and last residue. The D gene is left open where the match is weak. The size field is filled for only some rows; it gives once, few, many or a size class.

size: -; length: 14; V: TRBV27; J: TRBJ1-1; D: TRBD1; CDR3: CASSSQGAHTEAFF; DNA: TGTGCCAGCAGTTCACAGGGGGCGCACACTGAAGCTTTCTTT
size: -; length: 12; V: TRBV7-9; J: TRBJ1-2; D: -; CDR3: CASSLDRAGYTF; DNA: TGTGCCAGCAGCTTAGACAGGGCTGGCTACACCTTC
size: -; length: 11; V: TRBV7-6; J: TRBJ1-1; D: -; CDR3: CASSDTSEAFF; DNA: TGTGCCAGCTCGGACACCTCTGAAGCTTTCTTT
size: -; length: 14; V: TRBV15; J: TRBJ1-5; D: -; CDR3: CATSSEGRGQPQHF; DNA: TGTGCCACCAGCAGCGAAGGAAGGGGGCAGCCCCAGCATTTT
size: -; length: 14; V: TRBV19; J: TRBJ1-1; D: -; CDR3: CASSIDQLNTEAFF; DNA: TGTGCCAGTAGTATAGACCAGTTGAACACTGAAGCTTTCTTT
size: -; length: 14; V: TRBV6-1; J: TRBJ1-1; D: -; CDR3: CASSDLGTNTEAFF; DNA: TGTGCCAGCAGTGATTTGGGCACGAACACTGAAGCTTTCTTT
size: -; length: 14; V: TRBV5-4; J: TRBJ2-3; D: -; CDR3: CASSPRVDVDTQYF; DNA: TGTGCCAGCAGCCCGCGGGTAGATGTAGATACGCAGTATTTT
size: -; length: 15; V: TRBV30; J: TRBJ1-1; D: -; CDR3: CAWSPLGAANTEAFF; DNA: TGTGCCTGGAGTCCACTGGGGGCGGCGAACACTGAAGCTTTCTTT
size: -; length: 13; V: TRBV3-1/TRBV3-2; J: TRBJ2-3; D: -; CDR3: CASRQSGTDTQYF; DNA: TGTGCCAGCAGACAGTCAGGAACAGATACGCAGTATTTT
size: -; length: 13; V: TRBV4-1; J: TRBJ1-5; D: -; CDR3: CASSQVLEGERHF; DNA: TGCGCCAGCAGCCAAGTTCTCGAGGGCGAGCGGCATTTT
size: -; length: 15; V: TRBV19; J: TRBJ1-2; D: -; CDR3: CASSPGQPFNYGYTF; DNA: TGTGCCAGTAGTCCCGGACAGCCCTTTAACTATGGCTACACCTTC
size: few; length: 14; V: TRBV7-8; J: TRBJ2-5; D: -; CDR3: CASSPAAIQETQYF; DNA: TGTGCCAGCAGCCCTGCGGCAATCCAAGAGACCCAGTACTTC
size: -; length: 14; V: TRBV10-3; J: TRBJ1-1; D: TRBD1; CDR3: CAISGTGGVPEAFF; DNA: TGTGCCATCAGCGGGACAGGGGGGGTACCCGAAGCTTTCTTT
size: -; length: 15; V: TRBV19; J: TRBJ1-6; D: -; CDR3: CASSGGSSYNSPLHF; DNA: TGTGCCAGTAGTGGGGGCAGCTCCTATAATTCACCCCTCCACTTT
size: -; length: 16; V: TRBV28; J: TRBJ1-2; D: TRBD1; CDR3: CASEPTIGTGDYGYTF; DNA: TGTGCCAGCGAACCTACCATCGGGACAGGGGACTATGGCTACACCTTC
size: -; length: 16; V: TRBV5-1; J: TRBJ1-3; D: -; CDR3: CASSPRTDHSGNTIYF; DNA: TGCGCCAGCAGCCCGCGGACAGATCACTCTGGAAACACCATATATTTT
size: -; length: 16; V: TRBV6-2/TRBV6-3; J: TRBJ2-1; D: TRBD2; CDR3: CASSSLIAGAYNEQFF; DNA: TGTGCCAGCAGTTCTCTTATAGCGGGGGCCTACAATGAGCAGTTCTTC
size: -; length: 18; V: TRBV7-9; J: TRBJ1-2; D: TRBD1; CDR3: CASSTLSGQGETNYGYTF; DNA: TGTGCCAGCAGCACCCTCAGCGGACAGGGGGAGACTAACTATGGCTACACCTTC
size: -; length: 15; V: TRBV18; J: TRBJ1-4; D: -; CDR3: CASSPGQPTNEKLFF; DNA: TGTGCCAGCTCACCAGGGCAGCCAACTAATGAAAAACTGTTTTTT
size: -; length: 17; V: TRBV9; J: TRBJ1-2; D: TRBD1; CDR3: CASSVDGGTGGNYGYTF; DNA: TGTGCCAGCAGCGTAGATGGTGGGACAGGGGGCAACTATGGCTACACCTTC
size: -; length: 11; V: TRBV6-5; J: TRBJ1-1; D: -; CDR3: CASSLFPEAFF; DNA: TGTGCCAGCAGTTTATTTCCGGAAGCTTTCTTT
size: -; length: 14; V: TRBV27; J: TRBJ2-1; D: -; CDR3: CASSFRQGHNEQFF; DNA: TGTGCCAGCAGTTTCCGCCAGGGGCACAATGAGCAGTTCTTC
size: -; length: 14; V: TRBV2; J: TRBJ1-1; D: -; CDR3: CASKREGENTEAFF; DNA: TGTGCCAGCAAACGTGAGGGGGAAAACACTGAAGCTTTCTTT
size: few; length: 15; V: TRBV5-4; J: TRBJ1-6; D: TRBD1; CDR3: CASSSRGRKNSPLHF; DNA: TGTGCCAGCAGCTCCAGGGGGCGAAAGAATTCACCCCTCCACTTT
size: -; length: 12; V: TRBV11-2; J: TRBJ2-3; D: TRBD1; CDR3: CASSQGADTQYF; DNA: TGTGCCAGCAGCCAGGGGGCAGATACGCAGTATTTT
size: -; length: 11; V: TRBV18; J: TRBJ1-2; D: -; CDR3: CASSPGLLAIF; DNA: TGTGCCAGCTCACCGGGGCTCCTAGCGATCTTC
size: once; length: 13; V: TRBV24-1; J: TRBJ1-5; D: -; CDR3: CATSVENAGPQHF; DNA: TGTGCCACCAGTGTTGAAAATGCCGGGCCCCAGCATTTT
size: -; length: 13; V: TRBV4-1; J: TRBJ2-5; D: TRBD1; CDR3: CASSRWQGEPQYF; DNA: TGCGCCAGCAGCCGATGGCAGGGGGAACCCCAGTACTTC
size: -; length: 15; V: TRBV3-1/TRBV3-2; J: TRBJ2-1; D: -; CDR3: CASSQEAAAHNEQFF; DNA: TGTGCCAGCAGCCAAGAAGCGGCGGCTCACAATGAGCAGTTCTTC
size: -; length: 13; V: TRBV19; J: TRBJ1-2; D: -; CDR3: CASSIGGGYGYTF; DNA: TGTGCCAGTAGTATAGGGGGAGGCTATGGCTACACCTTC
size: -; length: 12; V: TRBV6-5; J: TRBJ1-6; D: TRBD1; CDR3: CASNTGGSPLHF; DNA: TGTGCCAGCAATACAGGGGGTTCACCCCTCCACTTT